Shown below are 14 T cell receptor beta chains from a single sample sequenced in a study of blood T cell repertoires in COVID-19. TCRdb keeps only in-frame clones here, not all; method: immunoSEQ multiplex PCR. In the table there are 220,000 or so clones, approximately 80% of which are singletons. The material sequenced was peripheral blood. The receptors were gathered from an elderly woman with acute or convalescent COVID-19.

The genes are TRBV29-1 and TRBJ1-1; D is perhaps TRBD1 (6 bases). CDR3 length: 15 residues. Germline V gene sequence: CDR1 SQVTM, CDR2 ANQGSEA. V dropped 1 base and J dropped 1 base, with 13 bases sitting between them. CDR3 sequence: CSVEGTGTPNTEAFF. The CDR3 DNA is TGCAGCGTTGAAGGTACAGGGACACCGAACACTGAAGCTTTCTTT.

This clone was seen only once. The V and J genes are TRBV5-8 and TRBJ1-1, with D possibly TRBD1 on 5 matching bases. The length of the CDR3 is 14 residues. Per germline, CDR1 SGHTS and CDR2 YDEGEE. Trimming stripped 3 bases from V and 0 bases from J, with 9 bases between. This CDR3 reads CASSSRAMNTEAFF. The CDR3 DNA reads TGTGCCAGCAGCTCCAGGGCCATGAACACTGAAGCTTTCTTT.

J is TRBJ2-5 and V is TRBV11-3, with 7 bases aligning to TRBD2. V trimming: 5 bases; J trimming: 4 bases; junction bases outside the gene matches: 10. Germline values: CDR1 SGHNT, CDR2 YENEEA. The CDR3 spans 15 residues. CDR3 DNA: TGTGCCAGCAGCCCCGGCGGGAGCACACGAGAGACCCAGTACTTC. Amino acid sequence: CASSPGGSTRETQYF.

V gene TRBV4-2 combines with J gene TRBJ2-2; D not certain. With 3 bases removed from V and 8 bases from J, the gap between germline ends came to 7 bases. The CDR3 contains 12 residues. Germline CDR1 reads LGHNA; CDR2 reads YNFKEQ. CDR3 nucleotides: TGTGCCAGCAGCCATAATATTGGGGAGCTGTTTTTT. Its translation: CASSHNIGELFF.

This chain joins TRBV30 and TRBJ1-2; D gene unclear. V was clipped by 3 bases and J by 4 bases, with 12 bases between them. Germline CDR1 is GTSNPN and CDR2 is SVGIG (reference sequence). CDR3 length: 13 residues. The CDR3 reads CAWSPRALYGYTF. For the CDR3, the DNA is TGTGCCTGGAGCCCGAGGGCCCTCTATGGCTACACCTTC.

This clone showed up just a few times. The chain employs TRBV19 and TRBJ1-5, with D possibly matching TRBD1 (6 bases). Trimming removed 10 bases at V and 2 bases at J, with 15 bases between. The length of the CDR3 is 14 residues. Germline V lookup: CDR1 LNHDA, CDR2 SQIVND (reference sequence). This CDR3 is CATLPPGGNQPQHF. For the CDR3, the DNA is TGTGCCACCCTCCCCCCAGGGGGCAATCAGCCCCAGCATTTT.

CDR3 sequence: CASSQDPSGSSTDTQYF. DNA of the CDR3: TGCGCCAGCAGCCAAGATCCCAGCGGGAGTTCGACAGATACGCAGTATTTT. This rearrangement joins TRBV4-1 to TRBJ2-3; TRBD2 matches 8 bases. V shed 0 bases and J 3 bases; nucleotides not matched to a gene: 8. This CDR3 is 17 amino acids long. CDR1 is MGHRA, CDR2 YSYEKL, per germline.

The rearrangement joins TRBV7-9 to TRBJ1-5; the D gene is possibly TRBD1 (6 bases). The CDR3 loop spans 13 amino acids. The germline gives CDR1 SEHNR, CDR2 FQNEAQ (reference sequence). Trimming removed 3 bases at V and 9 bases at J, with 12 bases between. This chain's CDR3 is CASSLRDNGPQHF. In DNA form, the CDR3 reads TGTGCCAGCAGCTTGAGGGACAACGGGCCCCAGCATTTT.

J is TRBJ2-1 and V is TRBV6-6; 9 bases match TRBD1. Germline V gives CDR1 MNHNY, CDR2 SVGAGI (reference sequence). The CDR3 runs 16 residues. The J segment lost 12 bases and the V segment lost 2 bases, leaving 14 bases of the junction unmatched. The CDR3 sequence: CASSYGTGQGKFLQFF. CDR3 DNA: TGTGCCAGCAGTTACGGGACGGGACAGGGTAAATTTTTGCAGTTCTTC.

V gene TRBV28 combines with J gene TRBJ1-3; D unresolved. Per the germline V gene, CDR1 is MDHEN and CDR2 is SYDVKM. There are 12 residues in the CDR3. Trimming took off 3 bases at V and 11 bases at J, with 11 bases between the two ends. The CDR3: CASSFGRGAIYF. In nucleotides, the CDR3 is TGTGCCAGCAGTTTCGGAAGAGGCGCCATATATTTT.

The chain recombines TRBV7-9 with TRBJ2-7; D gene ambiguous. Germline assignment: CDR1 SEHNR and CDR2 FQNEAQ (reference sequence). V dropped 0 bases and J dropped 1 base, with 4 bases sitting between them. The CDR3 runs to 13 residues. The CDR3 region has the DNA TGTGCCAGCAGCTTAGCCCGGTCCTACGAGCAGTACTTC. It specifies CASSLARSYEQYF.

This clone is a singleton in its sample. The chain links TRBV10-3 to TRBJ2-7; 7 positions agree with TRBD1. Germline V gene lookup returns CDR1 ENHRY and CDR2 SYGVKD. This CDR3 is 12 amino acids long. V lost 8 bases and J lost 1; bases outside the gene matches: 2. CDR3 sequence reads: CAIQGQSYEQYF. CDR3 nucleotide sequence: TGTGCCATCCAGGGACAGTCCTACGAGCAGTACTTC.

V usage is TRBV6-6 and J usage is TRBJ2-2, with D maybe TRBD2 (6 bases). Trimming took 7 bases from V and 5 from J, leaving 17 bases between them. The CDR3 runs 15 residues. The germline V gene encodes CDR1 MNHNY and CDR2 SVGAGI (reference sequence). CDR3 bases: TGTGCCAGCACCGACGGGGGATTTAGAACCGGGGAGCTGTTTTTT. It encodes CASTDGGFRTGELFF.

The chain has TRBV4-1 and TRBJ2-1, with D maybe TRBD1 (6 bases). The CDR3 has 16 residues. Trimming cost V 2 bases and J 1 base, with 12 bases left between them. Germline lookup yields CDR1 MGHRA and CDR2 YSYEKL. CDR3 DNA sequence: TGCGCCAGCAGCCAACAGACAGGATCATCCTACAATGAGCAGTTCTTC. Protein: CASSQQTGSSYNEQFF.